The rows below give T cell receptor beta chains drawn from one sample of a study of T cells in Graves' hyperthyroidism and ophthalmopathy. TCRdb called the multiplex PCR reads again in MiXCR, with one record for every CDR3 protein. The sample yields about 250,000 distinct CDR3 sequences, approximately 16% seen once. Sequencing was performed on blood. These receptors all come from a woman aged 50 to 60 with Graves' hyperthyroidism that later progressed to Graves' ophthalmopathy. The CDR3 runs from the conserved cysteine through the conserved F or W. Each record gives: V gene, clone size, J gene, D gene, CDR3 protein, CDR3 DNA. The D gene is left open where the match is weak. Not all rows give a size; the values are once, few, many and, for expanded clones, a class.

TRBV9,few,TRBJ1-5,-,CASSPRDNNQPQHF,TGTGCCAGCAGCCCTCGAGACAACAATCAGCCCCAGCATTTT
TRBV29-1,many,TRBJ1-1,-,CSVVRRLNTEAFF,TGCAGCGTTGTAAGACGGTTGAACACTGAAGCTTTCTTT
TRBV7-9,many,TRBJ1-1,-,CALTGSPANTEAFF,TGTGCCCTGACCGGGAGTCCCGCGAACACTGAAGCTTTCTTT
TRBV6-1,many,TRBJ1-5,-,CASRYTGNQPQHF,TGTGCCAGCAGGTATACAGGGAATCAGCCCCAGCATTTT
TRBV13,many,TRBJ2-7,TRBD2,CASSVGLAGLIDEQYF,TGTGCCAGCAGCGTTGGACTAGCAGGTCTCATCGACGAGCAGTACTTC
TRBV25-1,-,TRBJ1-1,TRBD1,CASSPALQGAEAFF,TGTGCCAGCAGCCCAGCCCTGCAGGGGGCCGAAGCTTTCTTT
TRBV2,many,TRBJ2-1,-,CASTKRGGTVYNEQFF,TGTGCCAGCACCAAAAGGGGCGGTACGGTCTACAATGAGCAGTTCTTC
TRBV7-2,many,TRBJ1-1,-,CASSLVSGNTEAFF,TGTGCCAGCAGCTTAGTGAGCGGTAACACTGAAGCTTTCTTT
TRBV28,many,TRBJ2-3,TRBD2,CAIRSGSHTDTQYF,TGTGCCATCCGTAGCGGGAGTCATACAGATACGCAGTATTTT
TRBV30,many,TRBJ2-1,TRBD2,CAWRLAGGNNEQFF,TGTGCCTGGCGACTAGCGGGAGGGAACAATGAGCAGTTCTTC
TRBV2,many,TRBJ2-2,TRBD2,CASSERRSGVLGELFF,TGTGCCAGCAGTGAACGAAGAAGCGGGGTCCTGGGTGAGCTGTTTTTT
TRBV7-2,-,TRBJ2-1,TRBD2,CASSLIAGGAYNEQFF,TGTGCCAGCAGCTTAATAGCGGGGGGGGCCTACAATGAGCAGTTCTTC
TRBV19,-,TRBJ1-2,-,CVSSGGRYGYTF,TGTGTCAGTAGTGGAGGACGCTATGGCTACACCTTC
TRBV28,many,TRBJ1-4,TRBD1,CASSSATGGKEKLFF,TGTGCCAGCAGTTCAGCGACAGGGGGGAAGGAAAAACTGTTTTTT
TRBV6-4,-,TRBJ1-2,-,CASTASSIAGYTF,TGTGCCAGCACCGCTTCGTCCATTGCAGGCTACACCTTC
TRBV10-3,many,TRBJ1-1,TRBD1,CAISGTGGALSTEAFF,TGTGCCATCAGCGGAACAGGGGGCGCTTTGTCCACTGAAGCTTTCTTT
TRBV29-1,-,TRBJ1-1,TRBD1,CSGRQGRNTEAFF,TGCAGCGGCCGACAGGGAAGAAACACTGAAGCTTTCTTT
TRBV20-1,many,TRBJ2-7,TRBD2,CSGLAGGYEQYF,TGCAGCGGACTAGCGGGAGGTTACGAGCAGTACTTC
TRBV7-2,many,TRBJ2-1,TRBD2,CASSLVLPSGTFSSYNEQFF,TGTGCCAGCAGCTTAGTTCTCCCTAGCGGGACCTTTTCTTCCTACAATGAGCAGTTCTTC
TRBV15,few,TRBJ2-5,-,CATSRSARTQYF,TGTGCCACCAGCCGATCCGCAAGGACCCAGTACTTC